Listed below are T cell receptor beta chains from one sample, sequenced in a study of blood T cell repertoires in COVID-19. Measured with immunoSEQ multiplex PCR; TCRdb has only the in-frame clones, and not every one. Of around 51,000 clones listed, 86% were seen once; the top ten hold 3.5% to 4.5%. Sequencing was performed on peripheral blood. Receptors originate from a man aged 80 or over with active COVID-19. CDR3s include the opening cysteine and the closing phenylalanine or tryptophan. The order of the fields is V gene, D gene, clone size, J gene, CDR3 protein, CDR3 DNA. D genes are given only for firm matches. Clone size, where shown, is once, few, many, or a class for clones that have expanded.

TRBV7-3	-	once	TRBJ2-2	CASSNPDGAGELFF	TGTGCCAGCAGCAACCCCGATGGAGCCGGGGAGCTGTTTTTT
TRBV19	TRBD2	-	TRBJ2-1	CASSTPGLAGEMDQFF	TGTGCCAGTAGTACCCCGGGATTAGCGGGAGAGATGGATCAGTTCTTC
TRBV23-1	-	-	TRBJ1-6	CASSRPANNSPLHF	TGCGCCAGCAGTCGGCCAGCGAATAATTCACCCCTCCACTTT
TRBV5-8	TRBD2	once	TRBJ2-7	CASSSREGPYEQYF	TGTGCCAGCAGCTCCAGGGAGGGACCCTACGAGCAGTACTTC
TRBV5-6	TRBD2	-	TRBJ2-7	CASSSRAGASYEQYF	TGTGCCAGCAGCTCGAGAGCGGGGGCCTCCTACGAGCAGTACTTC
TRBV6-2/TRBV6-3	-	-	TRBJ2-1	CASSSKGVLRRNEQFF	TGTGCCAGCAGCTCCAAGGGGGTCCTACGCAGGAATGAGCAGTTCTTC
TRBV3-1/TRBV3-2	TRBD1	-	TRBJ2-2	CACQGVGELFF	TGTGCCTGCCAGGGGGTCGGGGAGCTGTTTTTT
TRBV9	TRBD1	-	TRBJ1-4	CASSVGQGLINEKLFF	TGTGCCAGCAGCGTAGGACAGGGACTTATTAATGAAAAACTGTTTTTT
TRBV10-3	-	few	TRBJ2-5	CAISETNSGYQETQYF	TGTGCCATCAGTGAGACCAATTCAGGGTACCAAGAGACCCAGTACTTC
TRBV19	TRBD1	-	TRBJ1-1	CASSRDRVNTEAFF	TGTGCCAGTAGTAGGGACAGGGTGAACACTGAAGCTTTCTTT
TRBV4-1	TRBD1	-	TRBJ1-1	CASSSGQGMTEAFF	TGCGCCAGCAGCTCGGGACAGGGGATGACTGAAGCTTTCTTT
TRBV5-1	-	-	TRBJ1-1	CASSLQENTEAFF	TGCGCCAGCAGCCTACAGGAGAACACTGAAGCTTTCTTT